Detailed here is one TCR beta chain. The data derive from a study of PD-1 blockade in classical Hodgkin lymphoma. Data came from immunoSEQ multiplex PCR; TCRdb stores just in-frame clones and leaves some out. The sample carries 57,000 or so clones, approximately 89% recorded once. Each patient's relapse followed autologous stem cell transplantation, and brentuximab vedotin exposure varied. The V end was cut by 1 base, the J end by 2 bases, with 8 bases between. Germline CDR1 and CDR2: SNHLY and FYNNEI. The CDR3 is made up of 14 amino acids. The sequencing here drew on peripheral blood mononuclear cells (PBMCs), taken at baseline. The sequence was collected from a human donor with classical Hodgkin lymphoma. The chain combines TRBV2 with TRBJ1-2; no firm D call. In DNA form, the CDR3 reads TGTGCCAGCAGTGAAGTCCTGTCGAACTATGGCTACACCTTC. Protein: CASSEVLSNYGYTF.